This T cell receptor beta chain was captured in a study of control samples from healthy donors and cancer patients. Measured with immunoSEQ multiplex PCR; TCRdb has only the in-frame clones, and not every one. Seen here are 55,000 to 75,000 clones, more than 75% observed once, and the top ten hold about 2.2%. V lost 4 bases and J 5 bases, leaving 10 bases between the germline ends. Germline V gives CDR1 MNHNY, CDR2 SVGAGI (reference sequence). This CDR3 region has 13 residues. The clonotype comes from a woman aged 45 to 65 with head and neck cancer. The chain couples TRBV6-6 to TRBJ2-3, with D uncertain. Sequencing was carried out using PBMCs. Written as DNA, the CDR3 is TGTGCCAGCAGTTTAGCTTCTCGAGATACGCAGTATTTT. Translated: CASSLASRDTQYF.